Presented here are 20 T cell receptor beta chains from one specimen sequenced in a study of T-cell reconstitution after alpha-beta-depleted transplantation in children. Unique molecular identifiers were incorporated when the TCRbeta library was constructed. TCRdb re-called the PCR reads through MiXCR, storing one row per CDR3 protein. The sample records some 600,000 distinct CDR3 sequences, around a sixth being singletons. Sequencing used PBMCs from the stem cell graft donor, obtained from the stem cell graft. These receptors were obtained from a human donor who donated a stem cell graft to a child with acute myeloid leukemia.

This clonotype was seen at least ten times. The chain joins TRBV20-1 to TRBJ1-2; D ambiguous. V gave up 3 bases and J gave up 6 bases, with 11 bases separating them. CDR1 is DFQATT and CDR2 is SNEGSKA in the germline V gene (reference sequence). The CDR3 has 12 amino acids. Written as DNA, the CDR3 is TGCAGTGCTAGTCTTCCGGGAGATGGCTACACCTTC. Protein: CSASLPGDGYTF.

This clonotype was counted a few times. V gene TRBV7-2 combines with J gene TRBJ2-1; D is possibly TRBD2 (7 bases). The germline V gene encodes CDR1 SGHTA and CDR2 FQGNSA. CDR3 size: 15 residues. Deletions cut 8 bases from V and 5 bases from J, with 19 bases between. The CDR3 protein is CASHVSGGANNEQFF. The CDR3 DNA reads as TGTGCCAGCCACGTGAGTGGGGGGGCAAACAATGAGCAGTTCTTC.

In this sample, this clonotype turned up many times. The chain employs TRBV5-1 and TRBJ1-1; D gene unclear. This CDR3 spans 14 amino acids. With 0 bases removed from V and 0 bases from J, the gap between germline ends came to 6 bases. CDR1 and CDR2 (germline): SGHRS, YFSETQ. CDR3 nucleotide sequence: TGCGCCAGCAGCTTGGACACCCTGAACACTGAAGCTTTCTTT. Protein: CASSLDTLNTEAFF.

This clonotype was counted only a few times. This chain connects TRBV7-3 to TRBJ2-1; TRBD1 is a possible D gene (5 bases). V lost 6 bases to trimming and J lost 7 bases, with 13 bases between them. This CDR3 contains 13 residues. CDR1 is SGHTA, CDR2 FQGTGA, per germline. The CDR3 is CASSYDSLNEQFF. DNA for the CDR3: TGTGCCAGCAGTTACGACAGTCTGAATGAGCAGTTCTTC.

This clonotype has a handful of counts. The V call is TRBV7-2, the J call TRBJ2-7, with 7 bases matching TRBD1. The germline V gene has CDR1 SGHTA and CDR2 FQGNSA. Trimming removed 4 bases from V and 5 bases from J; junction bases left unmatched: 5. This CDR3 region has 13 residues. CDR3 protein: CASSSSTGDEQYF. In DNA, the CDR3 is TGTGCCAGCAGCTCTTCCACAGGGGACGAGCAGTACTTC.

This clonotype has at least ten counts. The chain recombines TRBV27 with TRBJ2-1, with 10 bases that match TRBD1. The junction had 7 bases not matched to a gene; V was cut back by 4 bases and J by 7 bases. Germline V gene sequence: CDR1 MNHEY, CDR2 SMNVEV (reference sequence). The CDR3 length is 15 residues. This CDR3 is CASSSMGQGINEQFF. CDR3 sequence (DNA): TGTGCCAGCAGTTCAATGGGACAGGGGATAAATGAGCAGTTCTTC.

This clonotype showed up many times. The V call is TRBV20-1, the J call TRBJ2-7; no reliable D call. Per germline, CDR1 DFQATT and CDR2 SNEGSKA (reference sequence). The CDR3 is 14 residues long. V shed 3 bases and J shed 5 bases, with 17 bases lying between them. The chain's CDR3 is CSASLSVTPNEQYV. The CDR3 nucleotides read TGCAGTGCTAGTCTATCCGTGACTCCTAACGAGCAGTACGTC.

This clonotype has a count of ten or more. This chain joins TRBV20-1 and TRBJ2-1; D is unclear. Deletions cut 6 bases from V and 4 bases from J, with 10 bases between. CDR3 length: 12 amino acids. CDR1 and CDR2 from the germline V gene are DFQATT and SNEGSKA (reference sequence). The CDR3 protein is CSAPMEYNEQFF. The CDR3 bases are TGCAGTGCCCCCATGGAATACAATGAGCAGTTCTTC.

The chain links TRBV25-1 to TRBJ2-7; no definite D call. The V gene's germline CDR1 is MGHDK and CDR2 SYGVNS. The CDR3 has 11 residues. Trimming removed 4 bases from V and 3 bases from J, with 4 bases in between. CDR3 amino acids: CASSGVYEQYV. The CDR3 bases are TGTGCCAGCAGTGGGGTCTACGAGCAGTACGTC.

In DNA, the CDR3 is TGTGCCAGCAGCCCAGGACCTCGGGGGGGAAACTACGAGCAGTACTTC. This gives the protein CASSPGPRGGNYEQYF. This chain uses TRBV7-7 with TRBJ2-7; 8 bases line up with TRBD2. With V trimmed by 5 bases and J by 3 bases, 12 bases remained unmatched. Germline V lookup: CDR1 SSHAT, CDR2 FNYEAQ (reference sequence). CDR3 length: 16 amino acids.

The sample holds many counts of this clonotype. The chain is built from TRBV7-6 and TRBJ1-6; tentatively, D is TRBD1 (5 bases). The germline V gene has CDR1 SGHVS and CDR2 FNYEAQ. The CDR3 covers 14 residues. The V gene lost 3 bases and the J gene lost 5 bases, with 8 bases spanning the gap. CDR3 bases: TGTGCCAGCAGCTTGAAGGACAATAATTCACCCCTCCACTTT. It translates to CASSLKDNNSPLHF.

This chain links TRBV28 with TRBJ2-7, with D hard to call. This CDR3 is 14 amino acids long. Trimming pared 7 bases from V and 4 bases from J, leaving 17 bases between. Germline V lookup: CDR1 MDHEN, CDR2 SYDVKM. CDR3 protein: CASTSFGRPYEQYV. The CDR3 nucleotides are TGTGCCAGCACCTCGTTCGGGCGACCTTACGAGCAGTACGTC.

This clonotype was counted at least ten times. V gene TRBV20-1 combines with J gene TRBJ1-4, with D possibly matching TRBD1 (5 bases). The CDR3 loop spans 12 amino acids. Trimming took 6 bases from V and 8 from J, leaving 13 bases between them. The germline gives CDR1 DFQATT, CDR2 SNEGSKA (reference sequence). In DNA, the CDR3 is TGCAGTGCGACCGACGGGGGGGAAAAACTGTTTTTT. Its protein product is CSATDGGEKLFF.

The rearrangement uses TRBV7-9 and TRBJ2-7; TRBD1 might be the D (6 bases). The CDR3 runs to 13 residues. Trimming cost V 6 bases and J 7 bases, with 16 bases left between them. The germline V gene encodes CDR1 SEHNR and CDR2 FQNEAQ (reference sequence). Written as DNA, the CDR3 is TGTGCCAGCAGTCAAGGACAGCTTGGAGAGCAGTACTTC. It specifies CASSQGQLGEQYF.

This clonotype was detected ten times or more. This CDR3 reads CSARTIIPYEQYF. CDR3 DNA: TGCAGTGCCCGGACAATTATCCCCTACGAGCAGTACTTC. The V and J genes are TRBV20-1 and TRBJ2-7; D may be TRBD1 (5 bases). The CDR3 extends over 13 amino acids. The germline V gene encodes CDR1 DFQATT and CDR2 SNEGSKA (reference sequence). The V gene lost 6 bases and the J gene lost 2 bases, with 14 bases spanning the gap.

This clonotype was counted only a few times. CDR3 DNA: TGTGCCAGCAGCCCAACCAACTACGGGAACACCTACAATGAGCAGTTCTTC. As protein: CASSPTNYGNTYNEQFF. The rearrangement links TRBV28 to TRBJ2-1; TRBD2 is a possible D gene (5 bases). Germline CDR1 MDHEN, CDR2 SYDVKM. This CDR3 has 17 amino acids. Trimming pared 6 bases from V and 2 bases from J, leaving 20 bases between.

This clonotype showed up just a few times. This chain joins TRBV7-9 and TRBJ1-6; 8 nucleotides line up with TRBD1. From germline, CDR1 is SEHNR and CDR2 FQNEAQ (reference sequence). This CDR3 comprises 15 residues. The V gene end was trimmed by 3 bases and the J gene end by 9 bases; junction bases not matched to a gene: 7. The CDR3 DNA is TGTGCCAGCAGCTTGGGGACAGGAATCGTTTCACCCCTCCACTTT. It translates to CASSLGTGIVSPLHF.

The chain has TRBV6-2 or TRBV6-3 and TRBJ1-6, with D tentatively TRBD1 (5 bases). V gave up 0 bases and J gave up 11 bases, with 5 bases separating them. The germline V gene encodes CDR1 MNHEY and CDR2 SVGEGT. This CDR3 contains 12 residues. The CDR3: CASSYSGPPLHF. Here the CDR3 DNA reads TGTGCCAGCAGTTACTCGGGACCACCCCTCCACTTT.

The rearrangement joins TRBV13 to TRBJ2-1, with D maybe TRBD1 (6 bases). V shed 1 base and J shed 13 bases, with 20 bases lying between them. This CDR3 has 15 amino acids. Looked up from germline, CDR1 is PRHDT and CDR2 is FYEKMQ (reference sequence). The CDR3 is CASSLESGRGPFQFF. The CDR3 coding sequence is TGTGCCAGCAGCTTAGAATCAGGCAGGGGCCCATTCCAGTTCTTC.

CDR3 DNA sequence: TGCGCCAGCAGCCAAGAGCTAGCGGGGGCGCAAGAGACCCAGTACTTC. Its protein product is CASSQELAGAQETQYF. The chain combines TRBV4-1 with TRBJ2-5; TRBD2 aligns across 10 bases. The germline CDR1 and CDR2 sequences are MGHRA and YSYEKL. The CDR3 totals 16 residues. V shed 0 bases, J shed 2 bases, and the junction held 3 bases outside the gene matches.